This paragraph covers one T cell receptor beta chain sequence. It has no known antigen specificity. There are no base qualities to consult, and no much larger clone falls within one base. The data belong to a study of persistence of HIV-infected CD4 T cells (dated by TCRdb to the early 2020s). Background on the whole study: Suppressive ART had been received by participants for a median of roughly eight years. The TCR cluster analysis across participants included roughly 8 participants for CMV and 6 or 7 participants for Gag. Proviral sequencing was used to assess clonality among infected cells, whereas TCRbeta sequencing gauged the clonality of all cells within each sorted population. CMV- and HIV-1 Gag-responding CD4+ T cells were isolated from ART-treated individuals so that antigen-driven clonal expansion of HIV-1-infected cells could be examined. Peripheral blood samples of up to roughly 200 mL were collected at multiple time points, except for a couple of participants, who underwent leukapheresis at a single time point. Anti-CD3/anti-CD28 stimulation activated a higher proportion of cells, with a lower memory fraction, than antigen stimulation.

The research as a whole found: Restriction of bulk TCR analyses to the rare CMV-responding cells that actually carried HIV-1 proviruses was not possible. Within the same sorted populations, how oligoclonal the TCRs were correlated with how oligoclonal the proviruses were. The study involved few individuals and tested only a limited range of antigens. Significantly lower TCRbeta richness was observed in CMV- and Gag-responding cells than in anti-CD3/anti-CD28-responding cells, and higher oligoclonality was observed in CMV-responding cells than in CD3/CD28-stimulated and Gag-responding cells. Degenerate expanded CDR3beta sequences were enriched in antigen-responding cells, suggesting convergent selection of CD4+ responses to CMV and Gag.

The meaning of the sample's treatment or condition label: suppressive antiretroviral therapy. Cells were stimulated with anti-CD3/anti-CD28 magnetic beads as a nonspecific positive control representing the CD4+ T cell repertoire. Sorting of responding CD4+ T cells was based on upregulation of both CD40 ligand and CD69. HIV-1-infected adults in whom suppressive ART had been started during chronic infection were enrolled as participants. For at least 4 years, participants had undetectable plasma HIV-1 RNA, below 50 copies/mL. To be included, participants needed a CD4+ T cell count above 400 cells/uL and a positive CMV serology. Before stimulation, PBMCs were isolated using density centrifugation and depleted of CD8+ T cells. For approximately 17 hours, CD8-depleted PBMCs were stimulated with anti-CD28/CD49d costimulation, a CD40-blocking antibody, and enfuvirtide, which was added to prevent new infections. Cell sorting was performed on a Beckman Coulter MoFlo Legacy or XDP sorter, and dead cells were excluded with propidium iodide. Genomic DNA was extracted with the QIAamp DNA Mini Kit for samples above one million cells, otherwise with the Quick-DNA Microprep Kit.

The immunoSEQ hsTCRB assay version 4 in survey mode was used to sequence TCRbeta repertoires from genomic DNA. For TCRbeta sequencing, genomic DNA was diluted to 10 ng/uL, and up to roughly 1 ug was used per sample. The source study handled its data this way. Analysis of the TCRbeta data was done in ImmunoSeq Analyzer 3.0, and diversity was computed on productive nucleotide rearrangements. Lower-bound TCR diversity was estimated with the improved Chao index, and clonality with the Gini coefficient using the Immunarch R package. When different nucleotide rearrangements encoded the same CDR3beta amino acid sequence, each rearrangement was treated as a distinct clonotype. Differential abundance analysis identified TCRbeta sequences significantly enriched in antigen-responding cells relative to anti-CD3/anti-CD28-activated cells. TCRs were clustered by predicted peptide-MHC specificity with GLIPH2, both within individual participants and across merged participant data sets. TCRdb carries this immuneACCESS record with in-frame sequences only. Its versions omit some clonotypes, under half of them owing to an unresolved V gene in the studies checked, with the rest unexplained. V, J and clone size derive from that table, while D and trimming were established from the DNA sequence. The sample profile shows 35,000 to 50,000 clones; 70% to 90% of them were found once. The ten largest clones represent approximately 0.97% of the sample.

Spanning cysteine to phenylalanine, the CDR3 consists of 15 amino acids. The CDR3 DNA has 45 bases and is translated from base 1. The germline V end is reduced by 6 bases and the J end by 5 bases; junction bases left unmatched: 13. Per the germline V gene, MNHEY is the CDR1 and SVGAGI is the CDR2. The clonotype comes from an adult man with HIV who was CMV-seropositive. The receptor chain draws on TRBV6-5 and TRBJ2-7, and 7 junctional nucleotides match TRBD1. Sequenced material: CD4+ T cells sorted from PBMCs after 18-hour stimulation, taken from a patient who received antiretroviral therapy. The meaning of the sample's cell subset or site label: CD40L+CD69+ CD4 T cells responding to anti-CD3/anti-CD28 beads, representing the overall repertoire. The CDR3 protein sequence reads: CASRKPGQRYHEQYF. The DNA reads TGTGCCAGCAGGAAGCCGGGACAGAGGTACCACGAGCAGTACTTC.